This T cell receptor (beta chain) appears in the sequencing data of a study of technical replicates of blood from a handful of donors. Here immunoSEQ multiplex PCR was the method, and the copy in TCRdb shows in-frame clones only, minus some. The sample has under 95,000 clones; approximately 95% are singletons. Trimming pared 0 bases from V and 7 bases from J, leaving 21 bases between. The CDR3 sequence is 18 residues long. Per germline, CDR1 LGHNT and CDR2 FRNRAP. Material: T cells isolated from PBMCs. V usage is TRBV12-5 and J usage is TRBJ2-2, with D perhaps TRBD2 (6 bases). This TCR came from a human donor in good health. CDR3 in DNA: TGTGCTAGTGGTTTGGTACTGACTGGAGGGAAAGTCATCGGGGAGCTGTTTTTT. Amino acids: CASGLVLTGGKVIGELFF.